A single T cell receptor (beta chain) is shown here with its context. Germline-derived CDR1 and CDR2 are SGHRS and YFSETQ. This CDR3 comprises 15 residues. With 4 bases removed from V and 0 bases from J, the gap between germline ends came to 10 bases. This record comes from a study of technical replicates of blood from several donors. Profiling relied on immunoSEQ multiplex PCR, and the TCRdb table lists in-frame clones only, not all of them. This table holds around 80,000 clones, just over 95% found once. The sequence came from a human donor in good health. What was sequenced was T cells isolated from PBMCs. V gene TRBV5-1 combines with J gene TRBJ1-4, with D uncertain. The CDR3 is CASSTDFTTNEKLFF. The CDR3 DNA reads TGCGCCAGCAGCACGGACTTTACAACTAATGAAAAACTGTTTTTT.